Sequencing of this TCR beta chain was carried out in a study of shared clonotypes between healthy human individuals. Study-level results: Few donors restricted represented genetic and exposure-history diversity.

V lost 2 bases and J 2 bases, leaving 9 bases between the germline ends. CDR1 and CDR2 (germline): WNHNN, SYGVQD (reference sequence). CDR3 length: 14 amino acids. TCRdb keeps only in-frame clones here, not all; method: immunoSEQ multiplex PCR. The sample has some 2.1 million clones, 90% to 95% seen once. As to this clone: Its specificity is unknown.

The receptor comes from a young man in good health. The chain links TRBV10-1 to TRBJ2-5, with a tentative D call TRBD1 (5 bases). Sequenced input: naive CD4+ T cells sorted from blood. Indicated subset: CD45RA+ positively selected. CDR3 residues: CASSETTAQETQYF. The CDR3 DNA reads TGCGCCAGCAGTGAGACGACAGCACAAGAGACCCAGTACTTC.